This T cell receptor (beta chain) was sequenced in a study of blood T cell repertoires in COVID-19 (TCRdb year 2020). A note on the overall study: Samples covering the acute and convalescent phases of COVID-19 were provided by collaborators in the United States, Italy and Spain. The samples were drawn from the first 160 participants of the ongoing ImmuneRACE study and from 1,254 subjects provided by 6 global collaborators. A freely available public database, intended as a resource for researchers studying the immune response to SARS-CoV-2, is where the repertoires were released. Subjects who had been exposed to COVID-19, were actively infected with it, or had recovered from it provided the deeply sampled blood TCRbeta repertoires that made up the dataset. Where HLA class I and class II types were available, the types were taken from metadata supplied by the sample provider, not from assay-based typing. The prospective study material was composed of cDNA or gDNA derived from T cells, B-cell-depleted T cells, or PBMCs. A de-identified subject ID, COVID-19 status, age in years and sex were almost always included in the sample metadata.

A second Seattle source provided samples from volunteer blood donors who had recovered from COVID-19. Collaborating institutions collected whole blood in K2EDTA tubes following their own protocols. For TCRbeta analysis, collaborator samples were shipped as frozen whole blood, as isolated PBMCs, or as DNA extracted from either sample type. TCRbeta CDR3 regions were amplified from genomic DNA by means of the immunoSEQ Assay, a bias-controlled multiplex PCR. As for the original processing: Within the assay, amplification of reference gene primers was used to estimate how many nucleated cells each sample contained. Sequence reads were collapsed and filtered to measure the absolute abundance of every unique TCRbeta CDR3 rearrangement. For each sample, productive Simpson clonality was calculated by taking the square root of Simpson's diversity index across productive rearrangements. Imported from immuneACCESS, the table was reduced by TCRdb to in-frame sequences with V and J called. These copies leave out some clones; in studies compared against another copy, an unresolved V gene accounts for under half, and the cause of the remainder is not known. V, J and clone size were drawn from that table, and D and trimming were deduced from the DNA. This sample lists a few hundred thousand clones; more than 70% were detected once. Jointly, the top ten make up approximately 7% of the sample.

In the case of this clone: Its antigen is unknown. The record has no base qualities; no much larger clone is one base away.

In the germline V gene, CDR1 corresponds to SGHDT and CDR2 to YYEEEE. Trimming accounts for 6 bases at V and 12 bases at J, while the number of junction bases matched to no gene is 9. The CDR3 runs 11 residues from the cysteine to the phenylalanine. Solely the CDR3 DNA is kept, with 33 bases framed from the first base. Results and caveats for the whole study, not just this receptor: The quantity of clinical and demographic metadata differed by source and by participant and was supplied without curation.

The receptor comes from a woman younger than 45 who had recovered from COVID-19. The V gene is TRBV5-6 and the J gene is TRBJ2-7; 7 bases in between match TRBD2. The sequenced sample was peripheral blood. The CDR3: CASTRSGRAYF. The DNA reads TGTGCCAGCACCAGATCGGGGAGGGCGTACTTC.